What follows describes a single T cell receptor (beta chain). Trimming took off 3 bases at V and 3 bases at J, with 12 bases between the two ends. The length of the CDR3 is 15 residues. CDR1 LNHDA and CDR2 SQIVND come from the germline V gene (reference sequence). The data derive from a study of blood T cell repertoires in COVID-19. Repertoires were generated with immunoSEQ multiplex PCR, while TCRdb's copy carries only in-frame clones and drops some. The table has 400,000 or so clones, 75% to 90% seen once. The chain carries TRBV19 and TRBJ1-5, with D possibly matching TRBD1 (5 bases). The sequence was collected from a man aged 25-45 years who had recovered from COVID-19. The sample taken for sequencing was PBMCs or T cells enriched from blood (not recorded which). The CDR3 spells CASSIGQGINQPQHF. CDR3 in DNA: TGTGCCAGTAGTATCGGCCAGGGAATCAATCAGCCCCAGCATTTT.